This TCR beta chain was recovered during a study of blood T cell repertoires in COVID-19. About the research overall: From T cells, B-cell-depleted T cells, or PBMCs came the material, which was cDNA or gDNA.

Germline V gives CDR1 SGHKS, CDR2 YYEKEE (reference sequence). V lost 4 bases to trimming and J lost 2 bases; unmatched junction nucleotides: 7. The length of the CDR3 is 15 residues. Generated by immunoSEQ multiplex PCR, the TCRdb table keeps only in-frame clones and is missing some. The sample has tens of thousands of clones; around 79% are singletons. Sequenced sample: peripheral blood. The sequence was collected from a human donor in a cohort sampled during active COVID-19. This rearrangement joins TRBV5-5 to TRBJ2-5; 8 bases align to TRBD1. CDR3 protein: CASSPGGQEQETQYF. The CDR3 nucleotides are TGTGCCAGCAGCCCCGGGGGACAGGAACAAGAGACCCAGTACTTC.